This TCR beta chain was found in a study of CD8 T cells in ankylosing spondylitis. This clonotype was picked up many times. What it binds is not known. Quantitative 5'-RACE was performed with molecular barcodes, and it yielded the TCR beta libraries. MiXCR, applied by TCRdb to the 5' RACE reads, yields one record per CDR3 protein. The sample lists some 840,000 distinct CDR3 sequences, 12% seen once, with approximately 0.51% in the top ten. The CDR3 spans 13 residues. CDR1 is MNHNY and CDR2 is SVGAGI in the germline V gene (reference sequence). The V gene lost 7 bases and the J gene lost 6 bases, with 13 bases spanning the gap. General observations from the study: The study looked at matched synovial fluid samples from ankylosing spondylitis patients. Disease-linked clones were reported to be significantly enriched there. Earlier reports found some motif variants in synovial fluid and blood in reactive arthritis. Seemingly characteristic of ankylosing spondylitis blood was a TCR beta motif consisting of roughly 8 highly homologous variants. Relatively scarce in peripheral blood, disease-linked clones were CD8+.

Sequencing input: blood, either unsorted or a sorted T cell fraction (not recorded which). This chain uses TRBV6-6 with TRBJ1-5; no definite D call. This clonotype originated in a male donor with ankylosing spondylitis. CDR3 amino acids: CASTKRGTQPQHF. DNA of the CDR3: TGTGCCAGCACCAAGAGAGGAACTCAGCCCCAGCATTTT.